This T cell receptor (beta chain) appears in the sequencing data of a study of post-analysis software for immune sequencing data (dated by TCRdb to 2015 to 2017). A note on the overall study: Relapsing-remitting, secondary progressive and progressive-relapsing multiple sclerosis were recorded as disease courses, and subtype annotation was lacking for some patients. Patient repertoires were compared against ten to twelve previously published healthy control repertoires from donors aged about 6 to 26 years. A subset of samples was prepared in parallel using single-end sample barcoding, then pooled and co-amplified after Illumina adapter ligation. Broader findings and caveats from the paper: Direct clustering with F measure revealed strong co-clustering of samples prepared in the same batch, which led to a batch-effect correction. Significantly higher frequencies in patients than in controls were found for five TRBV segments, including TRBV5-6, TRBV5-1 and TRBV20-1. Compared with controls, multiple sclerosis patients had significantly lower normalized Chao1 diversity, a finding suggesting substantial peripheral T-cell clonal expansion. The multiple sclerosis patient group was slightly younger than the control group.

To demonstrate the VDJtools post-analysis software, the study profiled TCR beta repertoires from the peripheral blood of about 13 young patients with multiple sclerosis. Multiple sclerosis patients were children and adolescents aged about 6 to 16 years. CDR1 and CDR2 are read off the germline V gene as KGHSH and LQKENI. From the cysteine up to the phenylalanine, the CDR3 has a length of 12 residues. Left in the record is the CDR3 DNA by itself, 36 bases read in frame from the first base. V was cut back by 6 bases and J by 7 bases, leaving a gap of 7 bases between them. Concerning this clonotype: Its antigen target is currently unknown. The sample holds no much larger clone one base away, and base qualities are not on file.

To prepare the library, PCR was applied. TCRdb names Illumina HiSeq 2500 as the instrument used. To reduce PCR and sequencing biases, unique molecular identifiers were incorporated into the TCR beta cDNA libraries. About 500,000 cDNA molecules were obtained for every 1 to 10 million input T cells, so each molecule roughly corresponded to one T cell. Patient libraries were prepared and sequenced with the same protocol used for the earlier healthy control dataset. Within a given batch, samples were prepared together, multiplexed and sequenced on the same HiSeq lane. The authors processed their data as follows. Raw barcoded reads were processed with MIGEC, discarding single-read molecular identifier groups before consensus assembly and CDR3 extraction. Clonotype tables were post-analysed with VDJtools, and diversity was normalized by down-sampling all datasets to the smallest sample size. Repertoire overlap clustering matched CDR3 amino acid but not nucleotide sequences to correct batch-related cross-sample contamination. TCRdb itself trimmed the public reads at Q25 with fastp, ran MiXCR and retained productive beta chains. Identical CDR3 protein sequences are pooled into one entry, listed with their most common genes and DNA. What appears here as the V and J calls and clone size reflects TCRdb's work, not the paper's. The sample table contains 650,000 to 850,000 distinct CDR3 sequences; only one count was recorded for about 53% of them. The leading ten clones occupy over 4% of the sample.

This receptor was obtained from a girl between 10 and 17 years old with multiple sclerosis. Material: blood. The chain uses TRBV18 and TRBJ1-6, with the identity of the D gene unclear. The sequenced DNA is TGTGCCAGCTCGGGCGGGAATTCACCCCTCCACTTT. Its coded protein is CASSGGNSPLHF. With the rest looked up from the reference TRBV18 and TRBJ1-6 genes rather than sequenced, the full variable domain is NAGVMQNPRHLVRRRGQEARLRCSPMKGHSHVYWYRQLPEEGLKFMVYLQKENIIDESGMPKERFSAEFPKEGPSILRIQQVVRGDSAAYFCASSGGNSPLHFGNGTRLTVT.